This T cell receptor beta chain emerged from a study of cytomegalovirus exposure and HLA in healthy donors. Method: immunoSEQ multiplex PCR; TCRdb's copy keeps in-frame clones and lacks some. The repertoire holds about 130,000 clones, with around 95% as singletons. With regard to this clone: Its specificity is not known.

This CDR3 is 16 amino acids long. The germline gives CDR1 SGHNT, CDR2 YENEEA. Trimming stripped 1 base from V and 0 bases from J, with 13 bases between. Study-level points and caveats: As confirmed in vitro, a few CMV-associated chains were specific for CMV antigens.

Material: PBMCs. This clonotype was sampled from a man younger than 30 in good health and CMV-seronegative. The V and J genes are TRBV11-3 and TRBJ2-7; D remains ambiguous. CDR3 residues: CASSLAASPSSYEQYF. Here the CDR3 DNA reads TGTGCCAGCAGCTTAGCTGCCAGCCCTAGCTCCTACGAGCAGTACTTC.